Presented here are 29 T cell receptor beta chains from one specimen sequenced in a study of CD8+ T cells in alopecia areata. The treatment is: oral pan-JAK inhibitor, 5-10 mg twice daily. RNA extraction was followed by reverse transcription into cDNA, which acted as the sequencing template. Sequencing was performed with immunoSEQ multiplex PCR; in TCRdb, only in-frame clones are kept and a portion is missing. Of approximately 180,000 clones listed, around three fifths are singletons. This specimen was CD4+ T cells sorted from blood, taken at week 24, from a patient treated with tofacitinib. These receptors originate from a human donor with alopecia areata.

This chain links TRBV2 with TRBJ1-2; weak D call: TRBD1 (6 bases). Germline V lookup: CDR1 SNHLY, CDR2 FYNNEI. The germline V and J ends were trimmed by 5 bases and 9 bases, with 13 bases remaining between them. The CDR3 sequence is 12 residues long. CDR3 nucleotides: TGTGCCAGCAGTCTGGGGGCAAGCAGCTACACCTTC. Encoded protein: CASSLGASSYTF.

The CDR3 nucleotides are TGTGCCAGCAGTTTAGGGGGGGGACAGGTTCCTTTCTTT. Its translation: CASSLGGGQVPFF. The V and J genes are TRBV27 and TRBJ1-1, with 8 nucleotides matching TRBD1. Germline V gives CDR1 MNHEY, CDR2 SMNVEV (reference sequence). The junction had 8 bases not matched to a gene; V was cut back by 2 bases and J by 12 bases. The CDR3 consists of 13 residues.

The V and J genes are TRBV7-2 and TRBJ2-6; D perhaps matches TRBD2 (5 bases). V lost 7 bases and J 2 bases, leaving 9 bases between the germline ends. The CDR3 runs to 14 residues. CDR1 and CDR2 from the germline V gene are SGHTA and FQGNSA. DNA for the CDR3: TGTGCCAGCACCCGGGATGCTGGGGCCAACGTCCTGACTTTC. It translates to CASTRDAGANVLTF.

The CDR3 is CASSQGATQPQHF. CDR3 bases: TGCGCCAGCAGCCAAGGGGCAACTCAGCCCCAGCATTTT. This rearrangement joins TRBV4-3 to TRBJ1-5; D is ambiguous. Germline V CDR1 and CDR2: LGHNA, YSLEER. CDR3 size: 13 residues. Trimming left V 1 base short and J 6 bases short, with 7 bases between.

The chain has TRBV29-1 and TRBJ1-2, with D possibly TRBD1 on 5 matching bases. The V end was cut by 6 bases, the J end by 7 bases, with 18 bases between. In germline, CDR1 is SQVTM, CDR2 ANQGSEA. The CDR3 has 13 amino acids. The CDR3: CSVVRGAQGGYTF. The CDR3 DNA reads as TGCAGCGTCGTGCGAGGGGCTCAGGGTGGCTACACCTTC.

This chain connects TRBV6-6 to TRBJ2-5; D ambiguous. CDR1 is MNHNY and CDR2 is SVGAGI in the germline V gene (reference sequence). With 5 bases removed from V and 5 bases from J, the gap between germline ends came to 6 bases. The CDR3 has 11 amino acids. The CDR3 sequence: CASSTPETQYF. CDR3 DNA: TGTGCCAGCAGTACCCCGGAGACCCAGTACTTC.

Details on this clone: The identical CDR3 is also encoded by other nucleotide sequences in the sample. The gene calls are TRBV30 and TRBJ1-5; D not resolved. Germline V gives CDR1 GTSNPN, CDR2 SVGIG (reference sequence). This CDR3 is 13 amino acids long. The V end lost 1 base, the J end lost 1 base, and 5 bases lay between the germline ends. CDR3 protein: CAWSAGSNQPQHF. CDR3 sequence (DNA): TGTGCCTGGAGTGCGGGAAGCAATCAGCCCCAGCATTTT.

This clone has only a few counts. This chain joins TRBV27 and TRBJ1-2; D may be TRBD1 (5 bases). This CDR3 is built from 14 residues. V gave up 3 bases and J gave up 8 bases, with 16 bases separating them. In germline, CDR1 is MNHEY, CDR2 SMNVEV (reference sequence). The chain's CDR3 is CASSLSGRNLGYTF. The CDR3 DNA reads TGTGCCAGCAGTTTGTCGGGACGGAACCTGGGCTACACCTTC.

On this clone: This specimen includes other DNA sequences encoding the same CDR3. The chain carries TRBV4-3 and TRBJ2-1; D may be TRBD2 (6 bases). V lost 0 bases to trimming and J lost 6 bases, with 6 bases between them. Germline lookup yields CDR1 LGHNA and CDR2 YSLEER. The CDR3 length is 13 residues. Written as DNA, the CDR3 is TGCGCCAGCAGCCAAGAGGGGGGCAATGAGCAGTTCTTC. Translation: CASSQEGGNEQFF.

The chain recombines TRBV7-2 with TRBJ2-1; 8 nucleotides match TRBD2. There are 15 residues in the CDR3. After removal of 5 bases from V and 5 bases from J, the junction contained 8 bases not matched to a gene. In germline, CDR1 is SGHTA, CDR2 FQGNSA. The CDR3 is CASSPAGGRNNEQFF. The CDR3 nucleotides read TGTGCCAGCAGCCCGGCGGGGGGAAGAAACAATGAGCAGTTCTTC.

This clone appeared a few times. The rearrangement joins TRBV5-6 to TRBJ2-2; D uncertain. The ends were cut back, 4 bases at V and 7 bases at J, with 11 bases in the middle. CDR3 length: 13 residues. Germline CDR1 is SGHDT and CDR2 is YYEEEE. CDR3 nucleotides: TGTGCCAGCAGCGTCCAGGCTATCGGGGAGCTGTTTTTT. It specifies CASSVQAIGELFF.

The gene calls are TRBV30 and TRBJ2-3, with no clear D. The V gene lost 0 bases and the J gene lost 7 bases, with 14 bases spanning the gap. This CDR3 comprises 14 residues. Germline V gives CDR1 GTSNPN, CDR2 SVGIG (reference sequence). The CDR3 loop is CAWSVQSGSNTQYF. The CDR3 DNA reads as TGTGCCTGGAGTGTACAGAGTGGTTCGAATACGCAGTATTTT.

V is TRBV2 and J is TRBJ1-6, with D possibly being TRBD1 (5 bases). V lost 5 bases to trimming and J lost 7 bases, with 9 bases between them. Germline V lookup: CDR1 SNHLY, CDR2 FYNNEI. This CDR3 contains 13 residues. The CDR3 region has the DNA TGTGCCAGCAGTATTGCAGGGAATTCACCCCTCCACTTT. This codes for CASSIAGNSPLHF.

The genes are TRBV4-3 and TRBJ2-3; 7 nucleotides match TRBD2. The CDR3 runs to 15 residues. V lost 4 bases, J lost 2 bases, and 6 bases stayed unmatched. Germline CDR1 and CDR2: LGHNA and YSLEER. The CDR3 bases are TGCGCCAGCAGCCTCGCCGGGACTATCACAGATACGCAGTATTTT. This gives the protein CASSLAGTITDTQYF.

The chain has TRBV7-2 and TRBJ2-5, with 7 bases matching TRBD2. This CDR3 region has 17 residues. Per the germline V gene, CDR1 is SGHTA and CDR2 is FQGNSA. Trimming cost V 0 bases and J 3 bases; bases outside gene matches: 10. The CDR3 loop reads CASSLARSSGSKETQYF. DNA for the CDR3: TGTGCCAGCAGCTTAGCTCGCTCTAGCGGATCTAAAGAGACCCAGTACTTC.

V gene TRBV6-1 combines with J gene TRBJ2-7, with D uncertain. The V and J ends lost 2 bases and 4 bases respectively, with 0 bases between them. The germline V gene encodes CDR1 MNHNS and CDR2 SASEGT. This CDR3 has 10 amino acids. CDR3 in DNA: TGTGCCAGCAGTGAATACGAGCAGTACTTC. Protein sequence: CASSEYEQYF.

This rearrangement joins TRBV9 to TRBJ1-5; no firm D call. The CDR3 length is 13 residues. The ends were cut back, 0 bases at V and 12 bases at J, with 13 bases in the middle. The germline CDR1 and CDR2 sequences are SGDLS and YYNGEE. Here the CDR3 reads CASSVDPAGHQHF. The CDR3 DNA sequence: TGTGCCAGCAGCGTAGACCCCGCAGGTCACCAGCATTTT.

The chain couples TRBV4-3 to TRBJ2-7; D might be TRBD1 (5 bases). Trimming removed 1 base at V and 1 base at J, with 8 bases between. This CDR3 is built from 14 residues. CDR1 is LGHNA and CDR2 is YSLEER in the germline V gene. CDR3 loop: CASSQGTLSYEQYF. The CDR3 DNA reads TGCGCCAGCAGCCAAGGGACACTTTCCTACGAGCAGTACTTC.

Details on this clone: Additional DNA sequences in this sample encode the identical CDR3. The V gene is TRBV29-1, the J gene TRBJ2-6, with no clear D. This CDR3 comprises 13 residues. Germline V CDR1 and CDR2: SQVTM, ANQGSEA. With 4 bases removed from V and 2 bases from J, the gap between germline ends came to 6 bases. CDR3: CSVVGAGANVLTF. The CDR3 DNA follows: TGCAGCGTTGTTGGGGCTGGGGCCAACGTCCTGACTTTC.

The gene calls are TRBV29-1 and TRBJ1-1; no firm D call. Per germline, CDR1 SQVTM and CDR2 ANQGSEA. The CDR3 runs to 13 residues. V lost 4 bases, J lost 5 bases, and 14 bases lay in between. CDR3 region: CSVGRSQPTEAFF. CDR3 coding DNA: TGCAGCGTTGGGCGGAGTCAGCCAACTGAAGCTTTCTTT. The full variable domain, with the rest looked up from reference TRBV29-1 and TRBJ1-1, is SAVISQKPSRDICQRGTSLTIQCQVDSQVTMMFWYRQQPGQSLTLIATANQGSEATYESGFVIDKFPISRPNLTFSTLTVSNMSPEDSSIYLCSVGRSQPTEAFFGQGTRLTVV.

The chain couples TRBV7-2 to TRBJ2-2; D is unresolved. This CDR3 spans 16 amino acids. The V and J ends lost 2 bases and 3 bases respectively, with 13 bases between them. Germline CDR1 and CDR2: SGHTA and FQGNSA. CDR3 region: CASSLHRRVYTGELFF. The DNA of the CDR3 is TGTGCCAGCAGCTTACATCGAAGGGTATACACCGGGGAGCTGTTTTTT.

The rearrangement links TRBV20-1 to TRBJ1-1; D gene ambiguous. CDR1 DFQATT and CDR2 SNEGSKA come from the germline V gene (reference sequence). V lost 5 bases, J lost 8 bases, and 6 bases lay in between. The length of the CDR3 is 9 residues. The CDR3 protein is CSAFPEAFF. CDR3 coding DNA: TGCAGTGCTTTCCCGGAAGCTTTCTTT.

The V and J genes are TRBV4-3 and TRBJ1-1, with 9 nucleotides matching TRBD1. The CDR3 length is 15 residues. Germline loops: CDR1 LGHNA, CDR2 YSLEER. After removal of 2 bases from V and 4 bases from J, the junction contained 5 bases not matched to a gene. The CDR3 reads CASSQTLDRGTEAFF. CDR3 in DNA: TGCGCCAGCAGCCAAACATTGGACAGGGGCACTGAAGCTTTCTTT.

In DNA, the CDR3 is TGTGCCAGCAGCTTAGGCGACAGGGGGCAGTACTTC. It translates to CASSLGDRGQYF. The chain links TRBV7-9 to TRBJ2-7; 8 bases are shared with TRBD1. The CDR3 consists of 12 residues. Trimming removed 1 base from V and 9 bases from J; junction bases left unmatched: 2. CDR1 is SEHNR, CDR2 FQNEAQ, per germline (reference sequence). The full variable domain, rest sourced from reference TRBV7-9 and TRBJ2-7, is DTGVSQNPRHKITKRGQNVTFRCDPISEHNRLYWYRQTLGQGPEFLTYFQNEAQLEKSRLLSDRFSAERPKGSFSTLEIQRTEQGDSAMYLCASSLGDRGQYFGPGTRLTVT.

At least ten counts were recorded for this clone. The chain recombines TRBV28 with TRBJ1-3; TRBD1 might be the D (6 bases). The V gene lost 7 bases and the J gene lost 7 bases, with 17 bases spanning the gap. This CDR3 has 14 amino acids. The germline V gene has CDR1 MDHEN and CDR2 SYDVKM. CDR3 sequence reads: CASTERAGVNTIYF. CDR3 sequence (DNA): TGTGCCAGCACCGAGAGGGCAGGGGTGAACACCATATATTTT.

This clone was recorded a few times. The V gene is TRBV19, the J gene TRBJ2-7; no reliable D call. Trimming left V 3 bases short and J 6 bases short, with 9 bases between. The CDR3 length is 12 residues. Germline lookup yields CDR1 LNHDA and CDR2 SQIVND (reference sequence). CDR3 amino acids: CASSIQEGEQYF. The DNA of the CDR3 is TGTGCCAGTAGTATCCAAGAAGGCGAGCAGTACTTC. The entire variable domain, with the rest obtained from reference TRBV19 and TRBJ2-7, is as follows: DGGITQSPKYLFRKEGQNVTLSCEQNLNHDAMYWYRQDPGQGLRLIYYSQIVNDFQKGDIAEGYSVSREKKESFPLTVTSAQKNPTAFYLCASSIQEGEQYFGPGTRLTVT.

The V call is TRBV9, the J call TRBJ1-2, with D perhaps matching TRBD1 (6 bases). This CDR3 has 14 residues. CDR1 SGDLS and CDR2 YYNGEE come from the germline V gene. Between the trimmed V and J ends, which lost 2 bases and 6 bases, there was a span of 14 bases. For the CDR3, the DNA is TGTGCCAGCAGCGTTTCAGGGGTCCTTAATGGCTACACCTTC. Its translation is CASSVSGVLNGYTF.

The chain carries TRBV19 and TRBJ2-2; 7 positions match TRBD1. V trimming: 2 bases; J trimming: 0 bases; junction bases outside the gene matches: 0. CDR3 length: 15 residues. Germline CDR1 reads LNHDA; CDR2 reads SQIVND (reference sequence). The CDR3 reads CASSIRGPNTGELFF. The CDR3 DNA reads as TGTGCCAGTAGTATAAGGGGGCCGAACACCGGGGAGCTGTTTTTT.

This sequence joins TRBV5-1 and TRBJ2-3, with D perhaps TRBD2 (5 bases). Trimming left V 4 bases short and J 1 base short, with 16 bases between. CDR1 and CDR2 from the germline V gene are SGHRS and YFSETQ. This CDR3 has 16 amino acids. The CDR3: CASSIRSGSGTDTQYF. The CDR3 DNA reads TGCGCCAGCAGCATCAGATCGGGGTCAGGCACAGATACGCAGTATTTT.